This T cell receptor beta chain was identified during a study of blood T cell repertoires in COVID-19. Whole-study context: From the United States, Italy and Spain came samples of acute and convalescent COVID-19. Nucleic acid was either cDNA or gDNA, and it came from T cells, B-cell-depleted T cells, or PBMCs.

Under the authors' procedure: Reference gene primer amplification gave estimated nucleated cell counts. Using immunoSEQ multiplex PCR, the repertoire was profiled, and TCRdb retains in-frame clones only, with some absent. V and J calls and clone size are given by that table; D and trimming were obtained from the DNA. Among fewer than 50,000 clones, 90% to 95% were seen once, and the ten largest hold approximately 0.37%. Germline loops: CDR1 MNHEY, CDR2 SVGAGI. V lost 11 bases and J 8 bases, leaving 19 bases between the germline ends. CDR3 length equals 13 residues. This receptor was obtained from a man aged 50-59 years with COVID-19, enrolled during active disease. What was sequenced was peripheral blood. The V call is TRBV6-5, the J call TRBJ1-5, with a possible D match to TRBD1 (6 bases). In DNA form, the CDR3 reads TGTGCCGCAGGAGACAGGCTTTTGAAGCCCCAGCATTTT. It is translated as CAAGDRLLKPQHF.